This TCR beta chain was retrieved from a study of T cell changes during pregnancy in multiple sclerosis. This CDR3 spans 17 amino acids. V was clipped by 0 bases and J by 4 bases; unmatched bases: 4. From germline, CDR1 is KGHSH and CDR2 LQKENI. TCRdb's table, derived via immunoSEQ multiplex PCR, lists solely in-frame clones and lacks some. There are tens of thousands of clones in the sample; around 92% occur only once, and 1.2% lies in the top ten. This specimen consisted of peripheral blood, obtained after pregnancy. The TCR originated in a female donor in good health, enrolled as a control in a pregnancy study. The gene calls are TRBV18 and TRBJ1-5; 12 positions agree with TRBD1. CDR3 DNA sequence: TGTGCCAGCTCACCACCGGGGACAGGGGGCCTTAATCAGCCCCAGCATTTT. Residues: CASSPPGTGGLNQPQHF.